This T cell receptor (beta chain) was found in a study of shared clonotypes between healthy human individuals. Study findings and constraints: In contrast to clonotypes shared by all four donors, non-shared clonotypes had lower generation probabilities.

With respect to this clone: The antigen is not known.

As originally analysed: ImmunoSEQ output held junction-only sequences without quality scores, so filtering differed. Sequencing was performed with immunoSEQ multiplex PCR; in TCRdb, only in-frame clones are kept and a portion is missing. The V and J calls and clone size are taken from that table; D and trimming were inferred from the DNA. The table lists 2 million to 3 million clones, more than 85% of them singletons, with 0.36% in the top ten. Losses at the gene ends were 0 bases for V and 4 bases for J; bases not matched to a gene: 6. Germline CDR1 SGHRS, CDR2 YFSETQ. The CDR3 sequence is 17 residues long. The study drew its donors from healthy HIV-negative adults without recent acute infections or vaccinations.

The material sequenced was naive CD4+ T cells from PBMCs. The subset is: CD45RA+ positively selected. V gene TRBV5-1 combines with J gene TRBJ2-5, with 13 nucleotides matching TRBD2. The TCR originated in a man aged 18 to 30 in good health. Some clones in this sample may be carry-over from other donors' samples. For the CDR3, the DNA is TGCGCCAGCAGCTTGGACGGACTAGCGGGAGTGTTAGAGACCCAGTACTTC. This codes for CASSLDGLAGVLETQYF.